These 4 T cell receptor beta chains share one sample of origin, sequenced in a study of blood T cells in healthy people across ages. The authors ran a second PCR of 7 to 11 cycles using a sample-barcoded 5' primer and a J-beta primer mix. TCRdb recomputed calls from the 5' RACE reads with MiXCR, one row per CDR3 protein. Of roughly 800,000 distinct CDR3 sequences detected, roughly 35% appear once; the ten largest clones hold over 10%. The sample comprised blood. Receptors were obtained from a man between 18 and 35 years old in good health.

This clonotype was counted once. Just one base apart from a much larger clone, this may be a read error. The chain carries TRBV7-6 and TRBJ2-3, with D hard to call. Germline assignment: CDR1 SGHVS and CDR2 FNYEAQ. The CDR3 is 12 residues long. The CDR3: CASSRSADAQYF. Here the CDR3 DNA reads TGTGCCAGCAGCCGAAGTGCAGATGCGCAGTATTTT.

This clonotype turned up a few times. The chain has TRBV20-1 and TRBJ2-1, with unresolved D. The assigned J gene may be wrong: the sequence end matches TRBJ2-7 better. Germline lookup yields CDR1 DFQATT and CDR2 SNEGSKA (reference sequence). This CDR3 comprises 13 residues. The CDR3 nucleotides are TGCAGGGCCGTCCCCGGATCCTACAATGAGCAGTACTTC. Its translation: CRAVPGSYNEQYF.

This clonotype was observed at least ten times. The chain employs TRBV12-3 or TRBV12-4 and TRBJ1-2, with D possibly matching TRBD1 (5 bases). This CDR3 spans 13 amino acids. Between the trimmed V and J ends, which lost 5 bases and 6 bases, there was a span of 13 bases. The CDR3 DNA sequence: TGTGCCAGCAGTGGCGGGACTTATGATGGCTACACCTTC. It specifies CASSGGTYDGYTF.

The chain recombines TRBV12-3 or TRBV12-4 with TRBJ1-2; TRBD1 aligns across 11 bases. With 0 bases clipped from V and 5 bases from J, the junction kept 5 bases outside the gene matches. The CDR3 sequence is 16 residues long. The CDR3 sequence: CASSLAWDRGGYGYTF. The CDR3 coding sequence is TGTGCCAGCAGTTTAGCTTGGGACAGGGGGGGGTATGGCTACACCTTC.